Presented here are 23 T cell receptor beta chains from one specimen sequenced in a study of cytomegalovirus exposure and HLA in healthy donors. Both 60 Vbeta primers and 13 Jbeta primers went into the PCR. TCRdb's table, derived via immunoSEQ multiplex PCR, lists solely in-frame clones and lacks some. The table includes about 270,000 clones, approximately 70% detected once. The sample was PBMCs. The receptors here all came from a female donor in good health and CMV-seronegative.

V and J are TRBV18 and TRBJ1-4, with 8 bases matching TRBD1. Germline CDR1 KGHSH, CDR2 LQKENI. With 6 bases clipped from V and 0 bases from J, the junction kept 6 bases outside the gene matches. The CDR3 has 16 residues. This CDR3 reads CASSAGQGTTNEKLFF. CDR3 nucleotides: TGTGCCAGCTCCGCAGGACAGGGCACAACTAATGAAAAACTGTTTTTT.

The rearrangement links TRBV28 to TRBJ2-1; D is perhaps TRBD2 (5 bases). Germline loops: CDR1 MDHEN, CDR2 SYDVKM. The CDR3 runs to 19 residues. V gave up 10 bases and J gave up 4 bases, with 32 bases separating them. The CDR3 DNA is TGTGCCATCCACCGGCGGGCGGGCCTTGGACCCCAAATTTACAATGAGCAGTTCTTC. This encodes CAIHRRAGLGPQIYNEQFF.

The chain carries TRBV25-1 and TRBJ1-5; unclear D gene. V lost 6 bases to trimming and J lost 6 bases, with 9 bases between them. CDR3 length equals 12 residues. Germline V gene sequence: CDR1 MGHDK, CDR2 SYGVNS. Here the CDR3 reads CASRLGSQPQHF. In nucleotides, the CDR3 is TGTGCCAGCAGGTTGGGGAGTCAGCCCCAGCATTTT.

The gene calls are TRBV5-6 and TRBJ1-4; TRBD1 matches at 7 bases. CDR3 length: 15 residues. V trimming: 2 bases; J trimming: 5 bases; junction bases outside the gene matches: 6. CDR1 SGHDT and CDR2 YYEEEE come from the germline V gene. The CDR3 region has the DNA TGTGCCAGCAGCTTAGTGTACAGGGGAAATGAAAAACTGTTTTTT. Translated, it gives CASSLVYRGNEKLFF.

The chain joins TRBV28 to TRBJ2-7, with TRBD2 matching over 7 bases. Per the germline V gene, CDR1 is MDHEN and CDR2 is SYDVKM. V lost 6 bases, J lost 6 bases, and 14 bases stayed unmatched. The CDR3 consists of 15 residues. The CDR3 region has the DNA TGTGCCAGCAGGGGGGGGGAGGTGGGTGAACGCGAGCAGTACTTC. Translating it yields CASRGGEVGEREQYF.

In its sample, this clone was seen a few times. V is TRBV5-1 and J is TRBJ2-1; the D is unclear. The V gene lost 1 base and the J gene lost 7 bases, with 15 bases spanning the gap. Germline values: CDR1 SGHRS, CDR2 YFSETQ. The CDR3 totals 15 residues. Here the CDR3 reads CASSLNPSLRNEQFF. CDR3 coding DNA: TGCGCCAGCAGCTTGAACCCCTCTTTACGGAATGAGCAGTTCTTC.

V gene TRBV6-1 combines with J gene TRBJ2-1; 9 positions agree with TRBD2. Germline trimming cut 1 base from V and 7 bases from J; bases unmatched to any gene: 5. The CDR3 runs 15 residues. The germline V gene encodes CDR1 MNHNS and CDR2 SASEGT. This CDR3 is CASSEGTSAGNEQFF. DNA of the CDR3: TGTGCCAGCAGTGAAGGGACTAGCGCGGGGAATGAGCAGTTCTTC.

This clone was observed a few times. The genes are TRBV5-1 and TRBJ2-2; 7 bases line up with TRBD1. Germline V lookup: CDR1 SGHRS, CDR2 YFSETQ. The CDR3 consists of 16 residues. Trimming took 4 bases from V and 2 from J; bases not matched to a gene: 8. CDR3: CASSRTGTANTGELFF. CDR3 bases: TGCGCCAGCAGCCGAACCGGGACAGCAAACACCGGGGAGCTGTTTTTT.

V and J are TRBV9 and TRBJ1-3; 7 nucleotides align to TRBD1. Trimming at V came to 4 bases and at J to 2 bases, leaving 6 bases not matched to a gene. The germline V gene encodes CDR1 SGDLS and CDR2 YYNGEE. The CDR3 sequence is 15 residues long. CDR3 loop: CASSPHQGAGNTIYF. As DNA, the CDR3 is TGTGCCAGCAGCCCACACCAGGGGGCTGGAAACACCATATATTTT.

This chain joins TRBV10-1 and TRBJ2-7, with TRBD2 as a possible D gene (6 bases). The length of the CDR3 is 12 residues. V was trimmed by 8 bases and J by 2 bases, leaving 10 bases between them. Germline V gene sequence: CDR1 WNHNN, CDR2 SYGVQD (reference sequence). CDR3 nucleotide sequence: TGCGCCAGCGGTCCGGGGGCCTACGAGCAGTACTTC. It specifies CASGPGAYEQYF.

This clone has just a few counts. The V gene is TRBV11-3, the J gene TRBJ2-7; TRBD1 might be the D (6 bases). Per germline, CDR1 SGHNT and CDR2 YENEEA. The CDR3 is 12 residues long. The V and J ends lost 2 bases and 7 bases respectively, with 9 bases between them. The CDR3 DNA follows: TGTGCCAGCAGCTTATCGGGACAAGAGCAGTACTTC. Translating gives CASSLSGQEQYF.

V and J are TRBV4-2 and TRBJ2-7; 7 bases match TRBD2. Germline values: CDR1 LGHNA, CDR2 YNFKEQ. V gave up 0 bases and J gave up 1 base; unmatched junction bases: 12. The CDR3 runs 18 residues. The CDR3 loop is CASSQDLAGAILSYEQYF. The CDR3 DNA follows: TGTGCCAGCAGCCAAGATCTTGCGGGAGCGATCCTTTCCTACGAGCAGTACTTC.

The chain couples TRBV2 to TRBJ2-5, with D uncertain. The V and J ends lost 6 bases and 1 base respectively, with 9 bases between them. This CDR3 spans 13 amino acids. Germline-derived CDR1 and CDR2 are SNHLY and FYNNEI. The CDR3 sequence is CASRLNPQETQYF. For the CDR3, the DNA is TGTGCCAGCAGATTAAATCCCCAAGAGACCCAGTACTTC.

V usage is TRBV7-9 and J usage is TRBJ1-2; tentatively, D is TRBD1 (6 bases). Germline values: CDR1 SEHNR, CDR2 FQNEAQ (reference sequence). The CDR3 spans 13 residues. Trimming removed 3 bases at V and 6 bases at J, with 11 bases between. This chain's CDR3 is CASSLNRADGYTF. The CDR3 DNA follows: TGTGCCAGCAGCTTGAACAGGGCAGATGGCTACACCTTC.

This chain joins TRBV7-9 and TRBJ1-4, with TRBD1 identical over 8 bases. The germline V gene has CDR1 SEHNR and CDR2 FQNEAQ (reference sequence). The CDR3 contains 14 residues. V lost 6 bases, J lost 3 bases, and 3 bases stayed unmatched. The DNA for the CDR3 is TGTGCCAGCAGGGACAGGGCGGCTAATGAAAAACTGTTTTTT. It codes for CASRDRAANEKLFF.

V usage is TRBV4-1 and J usage is TRBJ1-2; a possible D gene is TRBD1 (6 bases). Between the trimmed V and J ends, which lost 1 base and 10 bases, there was a span of 19 bases. The CDR3 is 15 amino acids. The V gene's germline CDR1 is MGHRA and CDR2 YSYEKL. The CDR3 DNA reads TGCGCCAGCAGCCAAGTCCAGGGGTCCACCAAGGACTACACCTTC. Translated: CASSQVQGSTKDYTF.

The CDR3 protein is CASSQEPRVSPLHF. CDR3 DNA: TGCGCCAGCAGCCAGGAGCCCAGGGTTTCACCCCTCCACTTT. The chain uses TRBV4-1 and TRBJ1-6; perhaps TRBD1 as D (5 bases). CDR3 length: 14 residues. The germline gives CDR1 MGHRA, CDR2 YSYEKL. Deletions cut 3 bases from V and 9 bases from J, with 12 bases between.

V is TRBV6-5 and J is TRBJ1-1; no reliable D call. CDR1 is MNHEY and CDR2 is SVGAGI in the germline V gene. The V end was cut by 5 bases, the J end by 0 bases, with 13 bases between. The CDR3 spans 15 residues. The CDR3 nucleotides read TGTGCCAGCAGTACTGGTGGCAGCGTGAACACTGAAGCTTTCTTT. Its protein product is CASSTGGSVNTEAFF.

The V gene is TRBV5-1, the J gene TRBJ2-3, with D possibly matching TRBD2 (5 bases). The CDR3 has 17 residues. Trimming left V 4 bases short and J 0 bases short, with 18 bases between. Germline lookup yields CDR1 SGHRS and CDR2 YFSETQ. For the CDR3, the DNA is TGCGCCAGCAGCGTCAAAGGCCCCGGGGTCAGCACAGATACGCAGTATTTT. Translating it yields CASSVKGPGVSTDTQYF.

The genes are TRBV28 and TRBJ2-1; D gene ambiguous. CDR3 length equals 14 residues. Trimming cost V 7 bases and J 0 bases, with 10 bases left between them. Germline V gene sequence: CDR1 MDHEN, CDR2 SYDVKM. The CDR3 DNA reads TGTGCCAGCATCCCGAGGAGCTCCTACAATGAGCAGTTCTTC. Translated: CASIPRSSYNEQFF.

The CDR3: CASSPQGANYGYTF. CDR3 DNA: TGTGCCAGCAGCCCCCAGGGGGCGAACTATGGCTACACCTTC. The genes are TRBV14 and TRBJ1-2, with 8 nucleotides matching TRBD1. Germline values: CDR1 SGHDN, CDR2 FVKESK. The CDR3 has 14 residues. Trimming removed 4 bases from V and 2 bases from J; junction bases left unmatched: 3.

The chain couples TRBV5-1 to TRBJ2-3, with 7 bases that match TRBD1. Germline CDR1 SGHRS, CDR2 YFSETQ. The CDR3 totals 13 residues. The J segment lost 5 bases and the V segment lost 0 bases, leaving 0 bases of the junction unmatched. CDR3 in amino acids: CASSLDRGDTQYF. The CDR3 DNA sequence: TGCGCCAGCAGCTTGGACAGGGGAGATACGCAGTATTTT.

The chain links TRBV2 to TRBJ2-1; 13 bases are a match to TRBD2. Germline V gives CDR1 SNHLY, CDR2 FYNNEI. With 9 bases clipped from V and 6 bases from J, the junction kept 8 bases outside the gene matches. The CDR3 is made up of 15 amino acids. The chain's CDR3 is CARGDTSGRVNEQFF. CDR3 in DNA: TGTGCCAGGGGGGACACTAGCGGGAGGGTCAATGAGCAGTTCTTC.